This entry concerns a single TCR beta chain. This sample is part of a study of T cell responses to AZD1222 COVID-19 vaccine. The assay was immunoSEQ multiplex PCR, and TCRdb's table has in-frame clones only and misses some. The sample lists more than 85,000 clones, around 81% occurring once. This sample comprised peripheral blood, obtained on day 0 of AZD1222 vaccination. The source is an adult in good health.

DNA of the CDR3: TGTGCCAGTAGTATCGGAGGGGGCGCGTTGAGGTTCACTGAAGCTTTCTTT. This codes for CASSIGGGALRFTEAFF. The rearrangement joins TRBV19 to TRBJ1-1; 7 positions match TRBD1. The CDR3 has 17 residues. Germline trimming cut 3 bases from V and 4 bases from J; bases unmatched to any gene: 14. Germline assignment: CDR1 LNHDA and CDR2 SQIVND (reference sequence).